The entry below gives a single T cell receptor beta chain sequence along with its context. Its antigen is unknown. The sample is drawn from a study of cytomegalovirus exposure and HLA in healthy donors. Whole-study results and caveats: Most TCR beta V segments were productive about 90% or about 30% of the time in an earlier analysis. Sequence variants that were highly shared formed a cluster that was likely a sequencing artifact. Cytomegalovirus status was reportedly diagnosed by the classifier with high specificity and sensitivity. Cytomegalovirus-associated status was assigned to about 180 TCR beta chains.

The primer mix had 60 Vbeta and 13 Jbeta primers. TCRdb's copy holds only in-frame clones and misses some; the assay was immunoSEQ multiplex PCR. The sample features fewer than 100,000 clones, with approximately 1.5% in its top ten. The V gene's germline CDR1 is SQVTM and CDR2 ANQGSEA. With 5 bases removed from V and 1 base from J, the gap between germline ends came to 12 bases. There are 13 residues in the CDR3. V gene TRBV29-1 combines with J gene TRBJ2-7; TRBD1 is a possible D gene (5 bases). Sequenced: PBMCs. The TCR was taken from a woman aged 60-70 years in good health and CMV-seronegative. The CDR3 DNA reads as TGCAGCGTTCGTGGTAGGACATCCTACGAGCAGTACTTC. Translated, it gives CSVRGRTSYEQYF.